This is a list of T cell receptor beta chains from one sample in a study of cytomegalovirus exposure and HLA in healthy donors. The data were produced by immunoSEQ multiplex PCR, yet TCRdb's version contains in-frame clones alone and is incomplete. The table has around 150,000 clones, roughly 82% seen once. Sequencing input: PBMCs. The receptors here all came from a man aged 50 to 60 in good health and CMV-seropositive. The CDR3 runs from the conserved cysteine through the conserved F or W. The D gene is left open where the match is weak. The listing skips clone size in some rows; elsewhere it reads once, few, many or a size class.

cdr3_aa cdr3_nt j_call v_call d_call clone_size
CASSVGGGGTDTQYF TGTGCCAGCAGCGTAGGGGGCGGGGGCACAGATACGCAGTATTTT TRBJ2-3 TRBV9 NA NA
CASSLGLAGVLYNEQFF TGTGCCAGCAGCTTAGGGCTAGCGGGAGTTCTATACAATGAGCAGTTCTTC TRBJ2-1 TRBV7-6 TRBD2 NA
CASNIQGAMGEAFF TGTGCCAGCAACATACAGGGGGCTATGGGTGAAGCTTTCTTT TRBJ1-1 TRBV6-5 TRBD1 few
CASSPGQGSDNEQFF TGTGCCAGCTCACCGGGACAGGGATCGGACAATGAGCAGTTCTTC TRBJ2-1 TRBV18 TRBD1 NA
CASSLSGLATDTQYF TGTGCCAGCAGCTTATCGGGACTAGCTACAGATACGCAGTATTTT TRBJ2-3 TRBV13 TRBD2 NA
CSVEIWDRGGGYGYTF TGCAGCGTTGAAATTTGGGACAGGGGAGGTGGCTATGGCTACACCTTC TRBJ1-2 TRBV29-1 TRBD1 NA
CASSFLLPDEQYF TGTGCCAGCAGCTTCCTCCTTCCGGACGAGCAGTACTTC TRBJ2-7 TRBV7-9 NA NA
CASSCPGTGEYEQYF TGTGCCAGCAGTTGCCCCGGGACAGGGGAGTACGAGCAGTACTTC TRBJ2-7 TRBV6-9 TRBD1 few
CASSGERGGLGTEAFF TGTGCCAGCAGCGGAGAACGCGGGGGGCTTGGCACTGAAGCTTTCTTT TRBJ1-1 TRBV9 NA NA
CASSPLPGQGYEAFF TGTGCCAGCAGCCCGCTGCCGGGACAGGGGTACGAAGCTTTCTTT TRBJ1-1 TRBV11-2 TRBD1 NA
CASSYSAGGSDTQYF TGTGCCAGCAGTTACTCTGCGGGAGGCTCTGATACGCAGTATTTT TRBJ2-3 TRBV6-5 TRBD2 NA
CASSISGVPNTEAFF TGTGCCAGTAGTATAAGCGGGGTCCCGAACACTGAAGCTTTCTTT TRBJ1-1 TRBV19 NA NA
CASSDRLQGKNTEAFF TGTGCCAGCAGTGATCGCCTACAGGGGAAGAACACTGAAGCTTTCTTT TRBJ1-1 TRBV25-1 TRBD1 NA
CASSPTGTGSKDNEQFF TGTGCCAGCAGCCCAACCGGGACAGGGTCCAAGGACAATGAGCAGTTCTTC TRBJ2-1 TRBV7-9 TRBD1 once
CASKGQGNSPLHF TGTGCCAGCAAGGGACAGGGTAATTCACCCCTCCACTTT TRBJ1-6 TRBV6-5 TRBD1 NA
CASSWSSYADTEAFF TGTGCCAGCAGCTGGAGCTCCTATGCGGACACTGAAGCTTTCTTT TRBJ1-1 TRBV5-5 NA NA
CASSVGGGSRDSPLHF TGTGCCAGCAGCGTAGGCGGAGGGTCCAGGGATTCACCCCTCCACTTT TRBJ1-6 TRBV9 NA once
CASSIGPREAGELFF TGTGCCAGCAGTATTGGTCCGCGGGAGGCCGGGGAGCTGTTTTTT TRBJ2-2 TRBV2 TRBD2 NA
CASSFAGPHNEQFF TGTGCCAGCAGTTTTGCGGGACCCCACAATGAGCAGTTCTTC TRBJ2-1 TRBV27 NA NA
CASSGEFREKLFF TGCGCCAGCAGCGGAGAGTTTCGGGAAAAACTGTTTTTT TRBJ1-4 TRBV10-1 NA NA
CSVDNGNTIYF TGCAGCGTTGACAATGGAAACACCATATATTTT TRBJ1-3 TRBV29-1 NA NA
CASSLLRQEQYF TGTGCCAGCAGTCTTCTTCGACAGGAGCAGTACTTC TRBJ2-7 TRBV2 NA NA
CASSEFMSGNEQFF TGCGCCAGCAGTGAGTTTATGTCAGGGAATGAGCAGTTCTTC TRBJ2-1 TRBV10-1 NA NA
CASSLSTKNTEAFF TGTGCCAGCAGCTTATCTACTAAGAACACTGAAGCTTTCTTT TRBJ1-1 TRBV11-2 NA NA
CASREIGLAHEQFF TGTGCCAGCAGGGAAATTGGACTAGCCCATGAGCAGTTCTTC TRBJ2-1 TRBV6-5 TRBD2 NA
CASSQDKGAVPGNTIYF TGCGCCAGCAGCCAAGATAAAGGGGCGGTTCCTGGAAACACCATATATTTT TRBJ1-3 TRBV4-1 NA NA
CASGGGTAEAFF TGTGCCAGCGGCGGGGGGACAGCTGAAGCTTTCTTT TRBJ1-1 TRBV5-4 TRBD1 few
CSVDRLSTGELFF TGCAGCGTTGATAGACTCAGCACCGGGGAGCTGTTTTTT TRBJ2-2 TRBV29-1 NA NA
CASSLGRSNQPQHF TGTGCCAGCAGCTTAGGCAGGAGCAATCAGCCCCAGCATTTT TRBJ1-5 TRBV7-2 NA NA
CASSLNGRAGETQYF TGTGCCAGCAGCTTGAACGGGAGGGCCGGGGAGACCCAGTACTTC TRBJ2-5 TRBV7-3 TRBD2 NA
CASSPDRGWAGELFF TGTGCCAGCAGCCCCGACAGGGGATGGGCCGGGGAGCTGTTTTTT TRBJ2-2 TRBV6-6 TRBD1 NA
CATSLAGVDTGELFF TGTGCCACTTCACTGGCGGGAGTGGACACCGGGGAGCTGTTTTTT TRBJ2-2 TRBV2 TRBD2 NA